This T cell receptor (beta chain) was sequenced during a study of early T cells in non-severe SARS-CoV-2 infection. To note about this clonotype: The antigen is undetermined.

Study results and caveats: Using VDJdb, the matching emphasized anti-spike CD8 responses while missing private and CD4 specificities.

The CDR3 is 17 amino acids. Germline values: CDR1 MNHEY, CDR2 SMNVEV (reference sequence). V lost 4 bases and J 2 bases, leaving 17 bases between the germline ends. Unique molecular identifiers were attached to individual cDNA molecules. Using its own MiXCR run on the 5' RACE reads, TCRdb lists one record per CDR3 protein. The table shows tens of thousands of distinct CDR3 sequences, with about 17% occurring only once. The chain joins TRBV27 to TRBJ2-2; D possibly uses TRBD1 or TRBD2 (5 bases each). The sequencing here drew on whole blood, taken at baseline. The sequence was obtained from an adult who was a healthcare worker with PCR-confirmed SARS-CoV-2 infection or an uninfected control (not recorded which). CDR3 coding DNA: TGTGCCAGCAGTTCCGCACTGGGGGTCAGTAACACCGGGGAGCTGTTTTTT. Residues: CASSSALGVSNTGELFF.